This T cell receptor beta chain is from a study of OX40 agonist ivuxolimab in advanced cancers. Study overall: Patients got intravenous ivuxolimab at 0.01 to 10 mg/kg every 2 weeks.

Losses at the gene ends were 5 bases for V and 11 bases for J; bases not matched to a gene: 8. This CDR3 spans 11 amino acids. The germline gives CDR1 DFQATT, CDR2 SNEGSKA (reference sequence). Blood sampling was done at baseline, cycle 4 day 1, and cycle 7 day 1. Assay: immunoSEQ multiplex PCR; the TCRdb copy retains only in-frame clones and omits some. The sample carries around 140,000 clones, 85% to 95% recorded once. The specimen comprised CD4+ or CD8+ T cells sorted from blood, sampled in a trial of the OX40 agonist ivuxolimab. The chain joins TRBV20-1 to TRBJ1-1; TRBD1 aligns across 7 bases. This clonotype was sampled from an adult with an advanced solid tumor such as melanoma, head and neck, liver or kidney cancer. The CDR3, as DNA: TGCAGTGCTCAGGGGGGGTTATGGGCTTTCTTT. It codes for CSAQGGLWAFF.